This T cell receptor (beta chain) was obtained from a study of T cells after yellow fever vaccination. The sample holds a few counts of this clonotype. Its matching antigen is unknown. Researchers made TCR cDNA using 5'RACE template switching, and this step added a universal primer site and UMIs. TCRdb itself ran the 5' RACE reads through MiXCR, one entry per CDR3 protein. The table records about 230,000 distinct CDR3 sequences, about 7% of them present only once. CDR1 and CDR2 from the germline V gene are DFQATT and SNEGSKA (reference sequence). The V end was cut by 2 bases, the J end by 1 base, with 11 bases between. CDR3 length: 14 residues. Findings and limits, study-wide: The booster response re-showed most primary clones: around 96% CD4, approximately 90% CD8.

This specimen was CD4+ T cells sorted from PBMCs, taken on the day of the yellow fever booster vaccination. This receptor was obtained from a man aged 30 to 45 who received the YFV17D yellow fever vaccine. V gene TRBV20-1 combines with J gene TRBJ2-5, with unresolved D. This CDR3 is CSARNHRGQETQYF. CDR3 bases: TGCAGTGCTAGAAATCACAGAGGCCAAGAGACCCAGTACTTC.